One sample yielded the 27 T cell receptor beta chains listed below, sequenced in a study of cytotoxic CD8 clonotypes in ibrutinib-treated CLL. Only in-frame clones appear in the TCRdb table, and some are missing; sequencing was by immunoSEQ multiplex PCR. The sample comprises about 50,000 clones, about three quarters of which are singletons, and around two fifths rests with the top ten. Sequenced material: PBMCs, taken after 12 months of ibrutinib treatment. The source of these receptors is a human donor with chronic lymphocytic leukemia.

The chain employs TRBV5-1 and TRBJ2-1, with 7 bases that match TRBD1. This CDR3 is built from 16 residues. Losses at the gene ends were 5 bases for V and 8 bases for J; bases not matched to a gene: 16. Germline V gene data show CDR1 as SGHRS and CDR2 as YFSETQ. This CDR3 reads CASRVVRTGPSDEQFF. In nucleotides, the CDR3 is TGCGCCAGCAGGGTTGTACGGACAGGCCCGAGCGATGAGCAGTTCTTC.

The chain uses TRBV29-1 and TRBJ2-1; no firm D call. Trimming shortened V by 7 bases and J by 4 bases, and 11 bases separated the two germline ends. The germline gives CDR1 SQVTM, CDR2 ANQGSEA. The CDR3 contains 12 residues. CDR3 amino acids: CSGLPLYNEQFF. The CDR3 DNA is TGCAGCGGACTCCCCTTATACAATGAGCAGTTCTTC.

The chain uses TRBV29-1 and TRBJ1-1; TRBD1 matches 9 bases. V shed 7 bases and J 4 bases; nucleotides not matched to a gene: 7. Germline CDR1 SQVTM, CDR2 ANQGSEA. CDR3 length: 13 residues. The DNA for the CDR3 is TGCAGCGCAATACAGGGGGCGGCCACTGAAGCTTTCTTT. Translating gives CSAIQGAATEAFF.

The CDR3 DNA is TGTGCCAGCAGTTACAATGAGCAGTTCTTC. It is translated as CASSYNEQFF. The rearrangement joins TRBV6-1 to TRBJ2-1; unclear D gene. CDR1 is MNHNS and CDR2 is SASEGT in the germline V gene. The CDR3 runs 10 residues. The V gene lost 5 bases and the J gene lost 4 bases, with 0 bases spanning the gap.

The CDR3 here is CASQDSYEQYF. The DNA for the CDR3 is TGTGCCTCTCAGGACTCCTACGAGCAGTACTTC. The genes are TRBV30 and TRBJ2-7, with D unresolved. The germline V gene encodes CDR1 GTSNPN and CDR2 SVGIG (reference sequence). The V end was cut by 7 bases, the J end by 0 bases, with 7 bases between. This CDR3 is built from 11 residues.

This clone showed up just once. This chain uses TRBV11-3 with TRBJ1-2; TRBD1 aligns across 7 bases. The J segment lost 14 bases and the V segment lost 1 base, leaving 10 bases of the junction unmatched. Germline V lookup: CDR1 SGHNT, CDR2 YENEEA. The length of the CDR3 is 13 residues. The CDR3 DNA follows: TGTGCCAGCAGCTTAGGCCCGGGACAGACGATTACCTTC. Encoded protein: CASSLGPGQTITF.

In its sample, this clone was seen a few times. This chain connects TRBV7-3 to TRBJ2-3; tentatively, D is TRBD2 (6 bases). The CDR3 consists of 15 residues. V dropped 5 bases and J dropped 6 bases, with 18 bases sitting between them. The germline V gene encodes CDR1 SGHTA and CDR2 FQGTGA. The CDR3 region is CASSAVGRGKDTQYF. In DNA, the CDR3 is TGTGCCAGCAGCGCTGTCGGGAGAGGAAAGGATACGCAGTATTTT.

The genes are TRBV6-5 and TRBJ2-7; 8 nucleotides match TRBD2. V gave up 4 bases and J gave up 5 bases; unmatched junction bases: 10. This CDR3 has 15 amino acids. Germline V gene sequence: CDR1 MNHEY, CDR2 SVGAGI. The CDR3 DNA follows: TGTGCCAGCAGTTCCGCCGGGACTAGAACCCACGAGCAGTACTTC. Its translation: CASSSAGTRTHEQYF.

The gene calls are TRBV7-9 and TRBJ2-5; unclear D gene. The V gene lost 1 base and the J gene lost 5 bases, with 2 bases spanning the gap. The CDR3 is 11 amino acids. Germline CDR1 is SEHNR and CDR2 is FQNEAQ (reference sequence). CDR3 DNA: TGTGCCAGCAGCTTAGATGAGACCCAGTACTTC. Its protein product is CASSLDETQYF. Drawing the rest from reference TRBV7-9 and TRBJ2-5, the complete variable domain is DTGVSQNPRHKITKRGQNVTFRCDPISEHNRLYWYRQTLGQGPEFLTYFQNEAQLEKSRLLSDRFSAERPKGSFSTLEIQRTEQGDSAMYLCASSLDETQYFGPGTRLLVL.

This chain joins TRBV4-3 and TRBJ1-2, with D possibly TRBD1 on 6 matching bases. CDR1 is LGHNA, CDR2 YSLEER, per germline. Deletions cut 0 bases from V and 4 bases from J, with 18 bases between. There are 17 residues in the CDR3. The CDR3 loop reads CASSQDGGGLASYGYTF. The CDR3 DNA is TGCGCCAGCAGCCAAGATGGCGGGGGGCTGGCGAGCTATGGCTACACCTTC.

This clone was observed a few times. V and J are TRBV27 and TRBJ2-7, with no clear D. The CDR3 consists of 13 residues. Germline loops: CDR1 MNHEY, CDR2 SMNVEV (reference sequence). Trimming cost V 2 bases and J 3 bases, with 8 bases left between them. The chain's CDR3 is CASSLKFFYEQYF. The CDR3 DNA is TGTGCCAGCAGTTTAAAGTTTTTCTACGAGCAGTACTTC.

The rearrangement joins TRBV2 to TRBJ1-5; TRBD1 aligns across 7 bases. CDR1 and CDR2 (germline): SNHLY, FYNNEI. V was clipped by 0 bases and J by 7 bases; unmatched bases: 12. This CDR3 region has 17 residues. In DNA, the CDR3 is TGTGCCAGCAGTGAAGCAGCGGGCAGGGGGTTTTGGCAGCCCCAGCATTTT. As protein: CASSEAAGRGFWQPQHF.

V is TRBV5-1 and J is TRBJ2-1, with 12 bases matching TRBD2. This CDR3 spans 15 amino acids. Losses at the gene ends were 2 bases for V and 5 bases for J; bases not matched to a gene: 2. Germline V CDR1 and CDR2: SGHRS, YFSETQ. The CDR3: CASSLLAGGNNEQFF. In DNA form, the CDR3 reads TGCGCCAGCAGCTTACTAGCGGGAGGTAACAATGAGCAGTTCTTC.

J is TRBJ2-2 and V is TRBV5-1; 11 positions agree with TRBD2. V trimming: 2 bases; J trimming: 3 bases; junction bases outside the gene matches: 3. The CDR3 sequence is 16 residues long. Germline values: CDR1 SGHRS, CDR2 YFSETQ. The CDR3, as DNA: TGCGCCAGCAGCTTTAGCGGGAGGGGTGACACCGGGGAGCTGTTTTTT. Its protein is CASSFSGRGDTGELFF.

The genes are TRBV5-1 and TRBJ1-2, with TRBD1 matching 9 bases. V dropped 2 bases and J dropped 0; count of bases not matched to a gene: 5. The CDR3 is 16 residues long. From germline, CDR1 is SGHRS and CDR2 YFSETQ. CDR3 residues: CASSLSRDRANYGYTF. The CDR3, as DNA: TGCGCCAGCAGCTTAAGCCGGGACAGGGCTAACTATGGCTACACCTTC.

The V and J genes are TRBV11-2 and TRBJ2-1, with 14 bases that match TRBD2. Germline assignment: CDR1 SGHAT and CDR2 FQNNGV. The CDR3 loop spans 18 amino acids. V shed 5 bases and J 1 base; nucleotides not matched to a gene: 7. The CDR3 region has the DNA TGTGCCAGCAGCCTGACTAGCGGGAGGGTAAAATCCTACAATGAGCAGTTCTTC. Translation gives CASSLTSGRVKSYNEQFF. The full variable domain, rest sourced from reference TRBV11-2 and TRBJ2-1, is EAGVAQSPRYKIIEKRQSVAFWCNPISGHATLYWYQQILGQGPKLLIQFQNNGVVDDSQLPKDRFSAERLKGVDSTLKIQPAKLEDSAVYLCASSLTSGRVKSYNEQFFGPGTRLTVL.

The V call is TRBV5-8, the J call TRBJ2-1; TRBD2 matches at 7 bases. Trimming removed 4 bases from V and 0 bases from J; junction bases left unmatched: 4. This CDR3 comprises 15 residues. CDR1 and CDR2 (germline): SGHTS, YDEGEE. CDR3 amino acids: CASSPGGSSYNEQFF. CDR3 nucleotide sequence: TGTGCCAGCAGCCCGGGCGGGAGCTCCTACAATGAGCAGTTCTTC.

CDR3 nucleotide sequence: TGTGCCAGCAGTGAGGGGGGCGTCGCGACCCAGTACTTC. Protein: CASSEGGVATQYF. The J gene is TRBJ2-5, the V gene TRBV2; either TRBD1 or TRBD2 may fit D (6 bases each). Germline assignment: CDR1 SNHLY and CDR2 FYNNEI. This CDR3 region has 13 residues. Deletions cut 3 bases from V and 7 bases from J, with 12 bases between.

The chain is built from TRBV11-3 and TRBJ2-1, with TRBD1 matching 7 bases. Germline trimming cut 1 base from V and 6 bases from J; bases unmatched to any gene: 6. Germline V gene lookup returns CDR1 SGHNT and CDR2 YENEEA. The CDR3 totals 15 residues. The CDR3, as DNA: TGTGCCAGCAGCTTAGGAGTCGGACAGGCCAATGAGCAGTTCTTC. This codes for CASSLGVGQANEQFF.

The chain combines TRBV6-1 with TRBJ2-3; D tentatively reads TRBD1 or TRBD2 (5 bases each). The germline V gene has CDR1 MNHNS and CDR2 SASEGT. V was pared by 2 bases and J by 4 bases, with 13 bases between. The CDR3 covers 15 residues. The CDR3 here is CASSELPQGADTQYF. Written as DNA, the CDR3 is TGTGCCAGCAGTGAATTGCCGCAGGGAGCAGATACGCAGTATTTT.

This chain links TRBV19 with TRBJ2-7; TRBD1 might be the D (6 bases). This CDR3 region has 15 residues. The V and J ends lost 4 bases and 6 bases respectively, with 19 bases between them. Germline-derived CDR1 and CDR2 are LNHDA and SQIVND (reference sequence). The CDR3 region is CASSKLPTGSTEQYF. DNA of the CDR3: TGTGCCAGTAGTAAACTCCCAACAGGGTCCACCGAGCAGTACTTC.

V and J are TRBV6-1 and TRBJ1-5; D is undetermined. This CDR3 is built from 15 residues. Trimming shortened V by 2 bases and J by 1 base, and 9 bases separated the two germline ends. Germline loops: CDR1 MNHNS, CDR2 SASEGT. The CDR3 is CASSEQGLSNQPQHF. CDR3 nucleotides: TGTGCCAGCAGTGAACAAGGGTTAAGCAATCAGCCCCAGCATTTT.

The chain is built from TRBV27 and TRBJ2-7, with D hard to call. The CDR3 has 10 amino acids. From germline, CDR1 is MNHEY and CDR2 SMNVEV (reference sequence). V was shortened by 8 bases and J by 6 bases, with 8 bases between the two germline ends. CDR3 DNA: TGTGCCAGCTCATACCTCGAGCAGTACTTC. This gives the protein CASSYLEQYF.

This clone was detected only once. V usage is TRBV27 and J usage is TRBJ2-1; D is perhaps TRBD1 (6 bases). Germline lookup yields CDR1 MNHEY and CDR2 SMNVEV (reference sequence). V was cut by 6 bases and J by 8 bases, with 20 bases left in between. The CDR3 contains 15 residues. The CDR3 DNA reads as TGTGCCAGCAGGCGACCAGGGGATCTTGACGATGAGCAGTTCTTC. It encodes CASRRPGDLDDEQFF.

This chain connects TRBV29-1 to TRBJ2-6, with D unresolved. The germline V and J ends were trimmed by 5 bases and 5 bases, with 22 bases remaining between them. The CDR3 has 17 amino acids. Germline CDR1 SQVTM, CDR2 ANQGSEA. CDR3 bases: TGCAGCGTTTATACGGTACTAATACAAAGTCGGGCCAACGTCCTGACTTTC. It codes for CSVYTVLIQSRANVLTF.

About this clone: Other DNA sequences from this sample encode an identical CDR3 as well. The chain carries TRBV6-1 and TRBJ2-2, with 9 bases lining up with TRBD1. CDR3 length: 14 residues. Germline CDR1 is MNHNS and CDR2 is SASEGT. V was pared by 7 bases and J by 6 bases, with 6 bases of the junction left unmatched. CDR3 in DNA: TGTGCCAGCACGGGACAGGGTGGGGCCGGGGAGCTGTTTTTT. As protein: CASTGQGGAGELFF.

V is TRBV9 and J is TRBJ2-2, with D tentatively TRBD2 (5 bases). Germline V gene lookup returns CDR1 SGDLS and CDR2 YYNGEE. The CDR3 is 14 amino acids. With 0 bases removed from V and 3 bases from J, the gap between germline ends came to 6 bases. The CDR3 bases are TGTGCCAGCAGCGTAGGGACTTACACCGGGGAGCTGTTTTTT. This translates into CASSVGTYTGELFF.